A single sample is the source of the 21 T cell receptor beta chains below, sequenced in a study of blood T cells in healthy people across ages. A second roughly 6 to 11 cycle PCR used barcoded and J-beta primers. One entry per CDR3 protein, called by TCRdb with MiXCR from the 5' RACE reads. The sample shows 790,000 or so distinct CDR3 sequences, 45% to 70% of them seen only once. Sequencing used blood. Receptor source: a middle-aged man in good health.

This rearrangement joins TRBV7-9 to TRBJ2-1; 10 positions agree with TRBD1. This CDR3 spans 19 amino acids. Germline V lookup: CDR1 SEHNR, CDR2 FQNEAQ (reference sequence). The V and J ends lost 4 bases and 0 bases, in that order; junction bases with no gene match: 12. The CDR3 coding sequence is TGTGCCAGCAGCTCTGACGTCCCGGGACAGGGGAGCTCCTACAATGAGCAGTTCTTC. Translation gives CASSSDVPGQGSSYNEQFF.

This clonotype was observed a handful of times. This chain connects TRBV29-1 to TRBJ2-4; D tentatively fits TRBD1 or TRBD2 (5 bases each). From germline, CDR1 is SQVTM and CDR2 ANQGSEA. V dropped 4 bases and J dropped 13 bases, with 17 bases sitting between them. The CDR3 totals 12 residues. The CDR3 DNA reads TGCAGCGTTGTAGGGGATTATTGGGAGCAGTACTTC. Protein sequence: CSVVGDYWEQYF. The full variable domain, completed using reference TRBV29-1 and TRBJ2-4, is SAVISQKPSRDICQRGTSLTIQCQVDSQVTMMFWYRQQPGQSLTLIATANQGSEATYESGFVIDKFPISRPNLTFSTLTVSNMSPEDSSIYLCSVVGDYWEQYFGAGTRLSVL.

CDR3 amino acids: CATSRDQVSYNEQFF. The CDR3 region has the DNA TGTGCCACCAGCAGAGATCAGGTTAGCTACAATGAGCAGTTCTTC. The chain has TRBV15 and TRBJ2-1; D not resolved. The CDR3 covers 15 residues. V was pared by 0 bases and J by 3 bases, with 9 bases between. Germline CDR1 is LNHNV and CDR2 is YYDKDF (reference sequence).

CDR3 loop: CASSESPGRLQETQYF. The DNA for the CDR3 is TGTGCCAGCAGTGAATCGCCAGGACGACTACAAGAGACCCAGTACTTC. V gene TRBV6-1 combines with J gene TRBJ2-5, with a weak D call TRBD2 (5 bases). This CDR3 spans 16 amino acids. Germline V lookup: CDR1 MNHNS, CDR2 SASEGT. Trimming removed 2 bases at V and 2 bases at J, with 15 bases between.

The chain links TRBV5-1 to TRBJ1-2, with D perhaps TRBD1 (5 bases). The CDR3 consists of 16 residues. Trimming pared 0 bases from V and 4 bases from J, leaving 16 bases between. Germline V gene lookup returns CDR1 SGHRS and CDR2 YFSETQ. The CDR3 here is CASSLVGQGASYGYTF. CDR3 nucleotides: TGCGCCAGCAGCTTGGTGGGGCAGGGAGCATCCTATGGCTACACCTTC.

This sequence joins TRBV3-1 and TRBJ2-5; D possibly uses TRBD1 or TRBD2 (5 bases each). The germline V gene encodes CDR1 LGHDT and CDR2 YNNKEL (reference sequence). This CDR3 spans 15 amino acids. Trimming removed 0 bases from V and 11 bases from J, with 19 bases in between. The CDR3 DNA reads TGTGCCAGCAGCCAAGATCTGGGGGTCTACAATGAGCAGTACTTC. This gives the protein CASSQDLGVYNEQYF.

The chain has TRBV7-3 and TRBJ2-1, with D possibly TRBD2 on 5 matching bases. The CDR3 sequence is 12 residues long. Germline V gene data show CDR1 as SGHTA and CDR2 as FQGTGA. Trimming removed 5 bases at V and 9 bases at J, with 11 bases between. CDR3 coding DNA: TGTGCCAGCAGCCCGACGAGCGGTGAGCAGTTCTTC. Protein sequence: CASSPTSGEQFF. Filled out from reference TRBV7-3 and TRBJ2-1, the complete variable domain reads GAGVSQTPSNKVTEKGKYVELRCDPISGHTALYWYRQSLGQGPEFLIYFQGTGAADDSGLPNDRFFAVRPEGSVSTLKIQRTERGDSAVYLCASSPTSGEQFFGPGTRLTVL.

CDR3 nucleotides: TGTGCCAGCAGCCCCACCGGGACTAGCGGGCCCCACGCCTACGAGCAGTACTTC. It translates to CASSPTGTSGPHAYEQYF. This chain connects TRBV7-2 to TRBJ2-7, with 12 bases aligning to TRBD2. Germline-derived CDR1 and CDR2 are SGHTA and FQGNSA. The CDR3 has 18 residues. Trimming at V came to 5 bases and at J to 2 bases, leaving 13 bases not matched to a gene.

As DNA, the CDR3 is TGTGCCAGCAGTTTATTAACTAGGGGGAGGGGGGGCGAGCAGTACTTC. Amino acid sequence: CASSLLTRGRGGEQYF. The chain joins TRBV27 to TRBJ2-1; D possibly corresponds to TRBD2 (7 bases). The DNA end is more similar to TRBJ2-7, so the J call may be wrong. CDR1 and CDR2 (germline): MNHEY, SMNVEV (reference sequence). CDR3 size: 16 residues.

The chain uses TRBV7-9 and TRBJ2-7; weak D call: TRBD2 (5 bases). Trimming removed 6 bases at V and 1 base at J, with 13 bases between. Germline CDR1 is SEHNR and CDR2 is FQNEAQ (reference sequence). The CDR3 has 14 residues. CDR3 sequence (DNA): TGTGCCAGCAGTTCGACCGGGGAGTCCTACGAGCAGTACTTC. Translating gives CASSSTGESYEQYF.

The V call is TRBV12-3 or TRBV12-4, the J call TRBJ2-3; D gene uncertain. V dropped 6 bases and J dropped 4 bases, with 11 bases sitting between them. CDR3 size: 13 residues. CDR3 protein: CASSSPKSDTQYF. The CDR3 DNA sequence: TGTGCCAGCAGCAGCCCGAAATCAGATACGCAGTATTTT.

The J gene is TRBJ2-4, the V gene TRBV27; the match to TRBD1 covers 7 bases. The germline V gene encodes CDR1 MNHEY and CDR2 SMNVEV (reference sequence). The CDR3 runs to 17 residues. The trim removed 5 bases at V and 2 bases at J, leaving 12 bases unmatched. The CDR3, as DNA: TGTGCCAGCAGTCCCGACAGGGCTGATGGGACCAAAAACATTCAGTACTTC. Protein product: CASSPDRADGTKNIQYF.

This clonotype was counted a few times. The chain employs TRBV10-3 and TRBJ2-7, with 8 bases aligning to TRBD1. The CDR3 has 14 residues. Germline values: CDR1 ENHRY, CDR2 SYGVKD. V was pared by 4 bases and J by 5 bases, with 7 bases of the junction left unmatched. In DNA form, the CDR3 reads TGTGCCATCAGTGGATGGACAGGGAAGGACGAGCAGTACTTC. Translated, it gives CAISGWTGKDEQYF.

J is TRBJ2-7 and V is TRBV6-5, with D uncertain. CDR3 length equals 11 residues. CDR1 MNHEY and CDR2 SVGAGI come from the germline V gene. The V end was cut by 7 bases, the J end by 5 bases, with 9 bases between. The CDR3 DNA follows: TGTGCCAGCAAGGATCGAGACGAGCAGTACTTC. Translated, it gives CASKDRDEQYF.

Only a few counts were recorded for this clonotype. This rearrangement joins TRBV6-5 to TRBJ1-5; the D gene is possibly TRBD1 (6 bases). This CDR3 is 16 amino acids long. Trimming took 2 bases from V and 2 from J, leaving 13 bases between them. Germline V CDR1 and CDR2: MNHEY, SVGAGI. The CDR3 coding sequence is TGTGCCAGCAGTTACATGGGGGGCTCTGGCAATCAGCCCCAGCATTTT. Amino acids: CASSYMGGSGNQPQHF.

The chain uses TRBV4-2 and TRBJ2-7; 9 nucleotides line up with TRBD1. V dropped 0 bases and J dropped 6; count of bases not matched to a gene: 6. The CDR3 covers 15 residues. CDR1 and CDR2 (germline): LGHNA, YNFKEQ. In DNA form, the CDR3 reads TGTGCCAGCAGCCAAGAGGTAGGGACAGGGTTCGAGCAGTACTTC. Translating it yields CASSQEVGTGFEQYF.

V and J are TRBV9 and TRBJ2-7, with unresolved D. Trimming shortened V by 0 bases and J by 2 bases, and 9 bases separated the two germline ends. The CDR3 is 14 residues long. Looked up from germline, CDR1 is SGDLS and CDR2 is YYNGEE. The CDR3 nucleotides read TGTGCCAGCAGCGTAGTGGCATCTCCCTACGAGCAGTACTTC. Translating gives CASSVVASPYEQYF.

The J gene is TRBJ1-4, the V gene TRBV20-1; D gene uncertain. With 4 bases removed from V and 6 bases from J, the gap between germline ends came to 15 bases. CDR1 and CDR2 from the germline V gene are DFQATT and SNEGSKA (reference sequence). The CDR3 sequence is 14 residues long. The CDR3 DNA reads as TGCAGTGCTACCGGAGCCGCTGGAGATGAAAAACTGTTTTTT. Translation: CSATGAAGDEKLFF.

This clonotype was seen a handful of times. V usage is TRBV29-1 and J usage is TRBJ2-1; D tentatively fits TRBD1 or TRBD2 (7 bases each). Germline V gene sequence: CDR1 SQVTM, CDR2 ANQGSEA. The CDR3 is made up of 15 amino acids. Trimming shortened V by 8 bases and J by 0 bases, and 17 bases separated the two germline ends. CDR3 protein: CSIPGGVGSYNEQFF. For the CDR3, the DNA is TGCAGCATCCCAGGGGGGGTTGGCTCCTACAATGAGCAGTTCTTC.

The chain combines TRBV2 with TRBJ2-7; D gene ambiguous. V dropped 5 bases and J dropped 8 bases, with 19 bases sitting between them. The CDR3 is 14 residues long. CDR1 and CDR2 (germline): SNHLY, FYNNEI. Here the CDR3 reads CASSPRAGSAKQYF. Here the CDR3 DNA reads TGTGCCAGCAGTCCCCGGGCAGGCTCGGCGAAGCAGTACTTC.

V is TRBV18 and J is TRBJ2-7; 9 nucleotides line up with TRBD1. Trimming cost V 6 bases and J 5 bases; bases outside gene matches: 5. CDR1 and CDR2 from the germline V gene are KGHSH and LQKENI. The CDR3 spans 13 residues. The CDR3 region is CASSATGGNEQYF. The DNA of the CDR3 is TGTGCCAGCTCCGCGACAGGGGGAAACGAGCAGTACTTC.